The 6 T cell receptor beta chains reported below all come from one sample, sequenced in a study of blood T cell repertoires in COVID-19. TCRdb keeps only in-frame clones here, not all; method: immunoSEQ multiplex PCR. This table holds approximately 160,000 clones, about four fifths found once. The material sequenced was peripheral blood. All receptors derive from a woman aged 80 or over with acute or convalescent COVID-19.

Worth noting for this clone: Different DNA sequences within this sample yield the same CDR3. The chain has TRBV30 and TRBJ1-5, with D maybe TRBD1 (5 bases). V shed 2 bases and J shed 7 bases, with 12 bases lying between them. This CDR3 has 13 residues. Germline loops: CDR1 GTSNPN, CDR2 SVGIG (reference sequence). The chain's CDR3 is CAWSKGGDQPQHF. The CDR3 region has the DNA TGTGCCTGGAGTAAAGGAGGGGACCAGCCCCAGCATTTT.

V is TRBV2 and J is TRBJ2-3; the D is unclear. Trimming cost V 6 bases and J 0 bases, with 4 bases left between them. Germline values: CDR1 SNHLY, CDR2 FYNNEI. The CDR3 sequence is 12 residues long. CDR3 DNA: TGTGCCAGCAGCACTAGCACAGATACGCAGTATTTT. Protein sequence: CASSTSTDTQYF.

J is TRBJ1-4 and V is TRBV19, with TRBD1 matching 9 bases. The CDR3 has 13 amino acids. Germline trimming cut 8 bases from V and 8 bases from J; bases unmatched to any gene: 6. Germline V gene sequence: CDR1 LNHDA, CDR2 SQIVND (reference sequence). The DNA of the CDR3 is TGTGCCAGTGGGGGACAGGGAAAAGAAAAACTGTTTTTT. This sequence encodes CASGGQGKEKLFF.

This rearrangement joins TRBV9 to TRBJ1-6; D gene unclear. The CDR3 spans 15 residues. The V end was cut by 3 bases, the J end by 9 bases, with 16 bases between. CDR1 is SGDLS, CDR2 YYNGEE, per germline. In DNA, the CDR3 is TGTGCCAGCAGCGCGCCGGGAAACCCCGCTTCACCCCTCCACTTT. As protein: CASSAPGNPASPLHF.

The chain uses TRBV7-3 and TRBJ1-1; D uncertain. Germline V gene data show CDR1 as SGHTA and CDR2 as FQGTGA. V was cut by 5 bases and J by 5 bases, with 12 bases left in between. The CDR3 consists of 13 residues. The CDR3 here is CASSPIGGTEAFF. The CDR3 DNA follows: TGTGCCAGCAGCCCTATTGGCGGGACTGAAGCTTTCTTT.

The V and J genes are TRBV6-2 or TRBV6-3 and TRBJ1-1; D perhaps matches TRBD1 (5 bases). From germline, CDR1 is MNHEY and CDR2 SVGEGT. Deletions cut 0 bases from V and 1 base from J, with 6 bases between. CDR3 length: 14 residues. CDR3 in amino acids: CASSYSQGNTEAFF. CDR3 in DNA: TGTGCCAGCAGTTACTCTCAGGGGAACACTGAAGCTTTCTTT.